This T cell receptor beta chain was found in a study of monozygotic twins with inflammatory bowel disease (dated by TCRdb to about 2019). Study-wide context: In total, 28 monozygotic twin pairs made up the full study: 19 Danish pairs, all IBD-discordant, plus nine German pairs, of which four were IBD-concordant and five were IBD-discordant. The search for disease-associated traits relied mainly on comparing, within discordant pairs, IBD patients with their genetically identical healthy co-twins. Each individual had, on average, about 151 000 unique TCRalpha sequences and 181 000 unique TCRbeta sequences available for analysis.

The investigation overall reported the following: The results gave no support for a single strong signal or clonotype linked to IBD. Concordant and discordant twins showed no difference in repertoire similarity, possibly because of limited statistical power. Fewer clonotypes were shared with other individuals by IBD patients than by healthy twins, most markedly in patients showing signs of disease activity. Distinction between different T cell subtypes could not be achieved in the analysis. IBD patients had lower TCRbeta repertoire diversity, measured by the inverse Simpson index, than their healthy co-twins. Because patients received different immunosuppressive treatments, the repertoires may have picked up extra background noise and variability between individuals.

Measured from the cysteine to the phenylalanine, the CDR3 is 15 residues long. This entry has no DNA. A roughly 2.6 ml peripheral blood sample was drawn into PAXgene tubes per donor and stored at -80°C. Without T cell sorting, total RNA was isolated from whole blood using the PAXgene blood miRNA kit on an automated QIAcube. Peripheral blood from monozygotic twin pairs concordant or discordant for inflammatory bowel disease was subjected to deep TCRalpha and TCRbeta repertoire profiling with unique molecular barcoding. Smoking habits were recorded for all twin pairs, and each individual was classified as a current, former or never smoker. Receptors were amplified or captured by 5' RACE. Each TCR library was prepared from around 3,400 ng of total RNA. For each sample, cDNA synthesis was carried out in eight separate reactions using SMARTScribe reverse transcriptase. Unique molecular identifiers containing a 6-nucleotide sample barcode were introduced through template switching during cDNA synthesis. TCRalpha and TCRbeta cDNA was amplified in two nested PCRs of roughly 16 and 10 cycles, and bead purification was carried out after each PCR. Before amplification, cDNA was treated with uracil DNA-glycosylase and purified using the QIAquick PCR purification kit. The second PCR was the step at which Illumina TruSeq-compatible adapters and sample-specific barcodes were added. TapeStation and Qubit were used to check library quality and concentration, and around 4.7 ng of each library was pooled. Pooled libraries were sequenced on an Illumina HiSeq2500 single-index Rapid Run with 2 x 100 bp reads and custom sequencing primers. For the original study's pipeline: MiGEC version 1.2.6 was used for UMI-based consensus assembly, which corrected PCR and sequencing errors. MiXCR version 2.1.1 handled V(D)J alignment, clonotype assembly and CDR3 extraction. To normalise gene usage, clonotype sharing and MAIT/NKT TCR abundance, the top 1000, 10 000 and 20 000 clonotypes in each sample were analysed. Diversity was computed as the inverse Simpson index with the vegan R package after downsampling to 27 000 UMIs. Statistical testing used paired Mann-Whitney U tests on the discordant twin pairs and applied Benjamini-Hochberg correction for multiple testing. With the reads reprocessed by TCRdb, a single entry stands for each CDR3 protein sequence and no DNA is reported. In this record, the V and J calls reflect TCRdb's handling and not the investigators' own analysis. For this sample, the table gives roughly 160,000 distinct CDR3 sequences. 2.4% of the sample is in the top ten clones.

For this clonotype: This receptor's antigen is unknown.

The TCR sequence derives from a human donor with ulcerative colitis or Crohn's disease, or a healthy co-twin of an affected twin (not recorded which). Rearrangement joined TRBV12-3 or TRBV12-4 to TRBJ2-1. Sequencing was done on a sample of blood. The CDR3 in this case is CASTQSGERDNEQFF.